This note documents a single TCR beta chain sequence. Its antigen remains unknown. CDR3 length equals 12 residues. In germline, CDR1 is LNHDA, CDR2 SQIVND (reference sequence). Trimming left V 4 bases short and J 14 bases short, with 15 bases between. Genomic DNA was employed as the template in profiling TCR beta VDJ and CDR3. TCRdb independently ran MiXCR on the reads; one entry per CDR3 protein. Among about 190,000 distinct CDR3 sequences listed, about half were seen once. The data derive from a study of CD8+CD57+ T cells in acquired aplastic anemia. In the study overall: The average for DNA from sorted CD4+ and CD8+ cells was approximately 3.2 ug.

General study points: In common between the patients and the controls were twenty-nine CD8+ CDR3 sequences.

Sequencing used sorted CD4+, CD8+, or CD8+CD57+ T cells (not recorded which) from PBMCs. The chain combines TRBV19 with TRBJ1-5, with D perhaps matching TRBD1 (5 bases). The TCR was taken from a human donor in good health, serving as a control. CDR3 DNA: TGTGCCAGTAGTAGGGACCAGGCCTACGAGCATTTT. Translated, it gives CASSRDQAYEHF.